This T cell receptor beta chain was found in a study of cytomegalovirus exposure and HLA in healthy donors. V lost 5 bases and J 5 bases, leaving 9 bases between the germline ends. Per germline, CDR1 SEHNR and CDR2 FQNEAQ (reference sequence). CDR3 length: 12 amino acids. As for this clone: The antigen remains undetermined.

13 Jbeta primers and 60 Vbeta primers were used for the PCR. Libraries were prepared by immunoSEQ multiplex PCR; TCRdb keeps only in-frame clonotypes and omits some of them. The sample holds 68,000 or so clones. Findings of the study overall: Most observed TCR sequences were rare, whereas some public TCRs were detected in many donors.

This TCR was recovered from a female donor in good health and CMV-seropositive. The chain couples TRBV7-9 to TRBJ2-5; D is uncertain. Sequenced sample: PBMCs. The CDR3: CASSGDSETQYF. The DNA for the CDR3 is TGTGCCAGCAGCGGTGACTCGGAGACCCAGTACTTC.